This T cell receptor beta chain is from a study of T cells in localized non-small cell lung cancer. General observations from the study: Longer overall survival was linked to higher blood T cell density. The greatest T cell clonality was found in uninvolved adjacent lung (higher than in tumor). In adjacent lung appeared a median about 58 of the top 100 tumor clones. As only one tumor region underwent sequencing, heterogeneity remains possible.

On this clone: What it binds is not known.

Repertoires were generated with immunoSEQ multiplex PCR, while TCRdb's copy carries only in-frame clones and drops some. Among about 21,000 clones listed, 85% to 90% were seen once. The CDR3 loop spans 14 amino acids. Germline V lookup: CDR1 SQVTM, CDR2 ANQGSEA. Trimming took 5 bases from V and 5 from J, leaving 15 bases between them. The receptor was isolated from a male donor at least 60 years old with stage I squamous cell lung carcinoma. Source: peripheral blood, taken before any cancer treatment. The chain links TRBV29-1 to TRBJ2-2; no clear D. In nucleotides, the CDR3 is TGCAGCGTTAGATCCGGGCTCGGGACCGGGGAGCTGTTTTTT. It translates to CSVRSGLGTGELFF.